This note documents a single TCR beta chain sequence. Participants spanned ages about 18 to 100 years and resided in about 24 US areas. The data derive from a study of blood T cell repertoires in COVID-19. Across the study: PBMCs, B-cell-depleted T cells, or T cells were the source of the cDNA or gDNA that made up the material.

As handled by the study authors: Quantification of nucleated cells was approximated via reference gene primer amplification. Using immunoSEQ multiplex PCR, the repertoire was profiled, and TCRdb retains in-frame clones only, with some absent. That table furnishes V, J and clone size, whereas the DNA furnished D and trimming. The top ten hold approximately 2.4% of the sample, which has around 290,000 clones, roughly 86% seen once. The CDR3 spans 13 residues. V lost 2 bases and J 6 bases, leaving 10 bases between the germline ends. The germline V gene encodes CDR1 SGHAT and CDR2 FQNNGV. Material for sequencing was PBMCs or T cells enriched from blood (not recorded which). The chain carries TRBV11-2 and TRBJ1-2, with D unclear. The source of this sequence is a woman under 30 who had recovered from COVID-19. The CDR3: CASSLWRSDGYTF. The CDR3 DNA sequence: TGTGCCAGCAGCTTATGGCGCAGCGATGGCTACACCTTC.